The entry below gives a single TCR beta chain sequence along with its context. The antigen remains unidentified. The CDR3 covers 16 residues. Germline CDR1 and CDR2: LNHNV and YYDKDF (reference sequence). V was clipped by 0 bases and J by 3 bases; unmatched bases: 4. This sample is part of a study of T cells in Graves' hyperthyroidism and ophthalmopathy. A patient was excluded if there was uncontrolled infection, other autoimmune disease, pregnancy or lactation. Researchers took RNA transcripts and amplified the TCR beta CDR3 regions from them. With the HTBI primer set, the TCR CDR3 went through a first round of RT-PCR. A single record per CDR3 protein comes from TCRdb applying MiXCR to the multiplex PCR reads. In the table there are over 650,000 distinct CDR3 sequences, 45% of which are singletons. Study observations and caveats: Ophthalmopathy was distinguished from stable hyperthyroidism by 13 V-J signatures. Researchers found most expanded thyroid clonotypes above 0.001 in blood as well. Before onset, by a median of about seven months, the model predicted ophthalmopathy.

The chain carries TRBV15 and TRBJ2-7; 11 bases agree with TRBD1. The source of this sequence is an adult man with Graves' disease, either hyperthyroidism or ophthalmopathy (not recorded which). Sequenced: peripheral blood or thyroid tissue (not recorded which). CDR3 residues: CATSRDWDRGDYEQYF. Written as DNA, the CDR3 is TGTGCCACCAGCAGAGATTGGGACAGGGGGGACTACGAGCAGTACTTC.